A selection of T cell receptor beta chains follows, all from one sample in a study of cytomegalovirus exposure and HLA in healthy donors. Profiled with immunoSEQ multiplex PCR; TCRdb holds only in-frame clones, not every one. The table shows about 150,000 clones, with over 65% occurring only once. Sequencing was performed on PBMCs. The source of these receptors is a man aged 25-45 years in good health and CMV-seronegative. Each CDR3 is given with its conserved first and last residue. Each record gives: D gene, V gene, clone size, J gene, CDR3 DNA, CDR3 protein. D genes are given only for firm matches. Clone size, where shown, is once, few, many, or a class for clones that have expanded.

>-|TRBV28|-|TRBJ1-5
TGTGCCAGCAGTTTATTTGGGGGCGGCGGCAATCAGCCCCAGCATTTT
CASSLFGGGGNQPQHF
>TRBD2|TRBV27|-|TRBJ2-5
TGTGCCAGCAGTCTAGCGGGGGGTACGCAAGAGACCCAGTACTTC
CASSLAGGTQETQYF
>TRBD1|TRBV2|-|TRBJ2-7
TGTGCCAGCAGCGGGACAGGGTTCCACGAGCAGTACTTC
CASSGTGFHEQYF
>TRBD1|TRBV13|few|TRBJ1-1
TGTGCCAGCAGGGCACCGGGACAGGGGGTCGACACTGAAGCTTTCTTT
CASRAPGQGVDTEAFF
>-|TRBV7-2|-|TRBJ2-5
TGTGCCAGCAGCTCGGACGGGAGACAAGAGACCCAGTACTTC
CASSSDGRQETQYF
>-|TRBV2|-|TRBJ1-5
TGTGCCAGCAGCGGGGATCCGAATCAGCCCCAGCATTTT
CASSGDPNQPQHF
>-|TRBV10-2|-|TRBJ2-7
TGCGCCAGCAGTCCGGGATCAAGAGAGCAGTACTTC
CASSPGSREQYF
>TRBD2|TRBV15|-|TRBJ2-5
TGTGCCACCAGCAGAGTGATAGCGGGGGGCGGGGAGACCCAGTACTTC
CATSRVIAGGGETQYF
>-|TRBV28|once|TRBJ2-7
TGTGCTATCGGGGACTCCTACGAGCAGTACTTC
CAIGDSYEQYF
>TRBD1|TRBV6-1|few|TRBJ1-4
TGTGCCAGCAGTGACCGGGACAGGGGGCGAAAACTGTTTTTT
CASSDRDRGRKLFF
>TRBD2|TRBV4-2|once|TRBJ2-3
TGTGCCAGCAGCCAGGGACGAGGGCGGGGGGGCGGCACAGATACGCAGTATTTT
CASSQGRGRGGGTDTQYF
>-|TRBV29-1|-|TRBJ2-7
TGCAGCGTTAGGGGGGGTTTGGCCTACGAGCAGTACTTC
CSVRGGLAYEQYF
>-|TRBV27|few|TRBJ2-2
TGTGCCAGCAGTTTAGCGGGGATCGCCGGGGAGCTGTTTTTT
CASSLAGIAGELFF
>-|TRBV6-1|-|TRBJ1-2
TGTGCCAGCAGCCCCCGAGGAGGAGGTGACTATGGCTACACCTTC
CASSPRGGGDYGYTF
>-|TRBV18|-|TRBJ2-6
TGTGCCAGCTCACCACTTACAGGTTACTCTGGGGCCAACGTCCTGACTTTC
CASSPLTGYSGANVLTF
>-|TRBV6-5|-|TRBJ1-1
TGTGCCAGCAGCTCAGGGATGAACACTGAAGCTTTCTTT
CASSSGMNTEAFF
>-|TRBV18|few|TRBJ2-1
TGTGCCAGCTCACCAAGGGTAGTACAGGGCTCCTACAATGAGCAGTTCTTC
CASSPRVVQGSYNEQFF
>TRBD1|TRBV15|-|TRBJ1-5
TGTGCCACCAGCGGAACAGGGGACCAGCCCCAGAATTTT
CATSGTGDQPQNF
>TRBD1|TRBV28|-|TRBJ1-2
TGTGCCAGCAGTACAATCGGGGGGACAGGGATTTACGGCTATGGCTACACCTTC
CASSTIGGTGIYGYGYTF
>TRBD1|TRBV6-1|few|TRBJ1-1
TGTGCCAGCAGTGGACAGGGGGCGCCAACTGAAGCTTTCTTT
CASSGQGAPTEAFF
>TRBD1|TRBV5-6|-|TRBJ2-5
TGTGCCAGCAGCTCTGACAGGGGTCAAGAGACCCAGTACTTC
CASSSDRGQETQYF
>-|TRBV6-1|-|TRBJ1-5
TGTGCCAGCAGTGAAGCATATGCAGGGGTGCAGCCCCAGCATTTT
CASSEAYAGVQPQHF
>-|TRBV18|-|TRBJ1-2
TGTGCCAGCTCCGTCCGGGGGGATGGCTACACCTTC
CASSVRGDGYTF
>TRBD1|TRBV5-6|-|TRBJ2-6
TGTGCCAGCACCTCGGTGGGACAGGGGACAGGGGCCAACGTCCTGACTTTC
CASTSVGQGTGANVLTF
>TRBD1|TRBV7-3|-|TRBJ2-7
TGTGCCAGCAGCTCATCCGGGACAGGGGTAGGGGAGCAGTACTTC
CASSSSGTGVGEQYF
>TRBD1|TRBV9|-|TRBJ1-1
TGTGCCAGCAGCCCCCGGGACAGGGTTGACAAAGCTTTCTTT
CASSPRDRVDKAFF
>TRBD1|TRBV2|-|TRBJ1-1
TGTGCCAGCAGCGTTCCCCGGGACAGCAACATGAACACTGAAGCTTTCTTT
CASSVPRDSNMNTEAFF
>TRBD1|TRBV6-1|-|TRBJ1-2
TGTGCCAGCAGTGCCTACGCCACAGGGGCCTATGGCTACACCTTC
CASSAYATGAYGYTF
>TRBD1|TRBV7-9|-|TRBJ2-7
TGTGCCAGCAGCTTAGGACAGGGGTCGTCCGAGCAGTACTTC
CASSLGQGSSEQYF
>TRBD1|TRBV7-9|-|TRBJ1-1
TGTGCCAGCGCAATCGGGACAGCGAACACTGAAGCTTTCTTT
CASAIGTANTEAFF
>-|TRBV6-1|-|TRBJ2-1
TGTGCCAGCAGTGAACCCTCCAGCTACAATGAGCAGTTCTTC
CASSEPSSYNEQFF
>-|TRBV5-4|-|TRBJ2-7
TGTGCCAGCAGCCAAAGGGAGTCCTACGAGCAGTACTTC
CASSQRESYEQYF
>TRBD1|TRBV7-8|-|TRBJ2-2
TGTGCCAGCAGCCCCGACAGGGTTCGGGCCGGGGAGCTGTTTTTT
CASSPDRVRAGELFF
>TRBD1|TRBV30|once|TRBJ2-7
TGTGCCTGGAGTGTAGGGGGCAGCTCCTACGAGCAGTACTTC
CAWSVGGSSYEQYF
>-|TRBV7-9|-|TRBJ1-4
TGTGCCAGCAGCCCAACCTCGGTGGCAGGGGCTAATGAAAAACTGTTTTTT
CASSPTSVAGANEKLFF
>-|TRBV18|once|TRBJ2-5
TGTGCCAGCCTCCCTGAGAACCAAGAGACCCAGTACTTC
CASLPENQETQYF
>TRBD1|TRBV16|-|TRBJ1-5
TGTGCCAGCAGCCAAGGGACAGGATATAGCAATCAGCCCCAGCATTTT
CASSQGTGYSNQPQHF
>TRBD2|TRBV28|few|TRBJ2-7
TGTGCCAGCAGTTTACCGGGGGGAGGAGGGGAGCAGTACTTC
CASSLPGGGGEQYF
>TRBD2|TRBV5-1|-|TRBJ2-3
TGCGCCAGCAGCTTGGGTGCGGGGGGGACAGATACGCAGTATTTT
CASSLGAGGTDTQYF
>TRBD2|TRBV2|-|TRBJ2-7
TGTGCCAGCCCCCAGGATAGGACTAGCGGGGCAAACTACGAGCAGTACTTC
CASPQDRTSGANYEQYF
>-|TRBV4-3|-|TRBJ2-1
TGCGCCAGCAGCCAAGATCGAGCCTACGCGGGACGCCCCAACAATGAGCAGTTCTTC
CASSQDRAYAGRPNNEQFF
>-|TRBV6-1|-|TRBJ1-6
TGTGCCAGCAGGAAGGTAGGCAGGGATCCCCTCCACTTT
CASRKVGRDPLHF
>-|TRBV4-1|-|TRBJ1-2
TGCGCCAGCAGCCAAGGGAGAGATCGGCTGTCCTTC
CASSQGRDRLSF
>-|TRBV27|-|TRBJ1-5
TGTGCCAGCAGTTGGACGGGAAATCAGCCCCAGCATTTT
CASSWTGNQPQHF
>-|TRBV7-2|-|TRBJ1-3
TGTGCCAGCAGCTTTCTGGCCTCTGGAAACACCATATATTTT
CASSFLASGNTIYF
>-|TRBV5-1|-|TRBJ2-7
TGCGCCAGCAGCCTCAAAGGGGCCGAAAGCTCCTACGAGCAGTACTTC
CASSLKGAESSYEQYF
>TRBD1|TRBV4-3|-|TRBJ2-3
TGCGCCAGCAGCCAAGCATCGACAGGGGGCGTAGATACGCAGTATTTT
CASSQASTGGVDTQYF
>-|TRBV6-5|-|TRBJ2-7
TGTGCCAGCAGTTACAGGGGGGGGTACGAGCAGTACTTC
CASSYRGGYEQYF
>-|TRBV19|-|TRBJ1-2
TGTGCCAGTAGTACCGGACAGTTCTACACCTTC
CASSTGQFYTF
>TRBD1|TRBV6-5|-|TRBJ1-2
TGTGCCAGCAGTTACTCTGGACAGGGGGACTATGGCTACACCTTC
CASSYSGQGDYGYTF